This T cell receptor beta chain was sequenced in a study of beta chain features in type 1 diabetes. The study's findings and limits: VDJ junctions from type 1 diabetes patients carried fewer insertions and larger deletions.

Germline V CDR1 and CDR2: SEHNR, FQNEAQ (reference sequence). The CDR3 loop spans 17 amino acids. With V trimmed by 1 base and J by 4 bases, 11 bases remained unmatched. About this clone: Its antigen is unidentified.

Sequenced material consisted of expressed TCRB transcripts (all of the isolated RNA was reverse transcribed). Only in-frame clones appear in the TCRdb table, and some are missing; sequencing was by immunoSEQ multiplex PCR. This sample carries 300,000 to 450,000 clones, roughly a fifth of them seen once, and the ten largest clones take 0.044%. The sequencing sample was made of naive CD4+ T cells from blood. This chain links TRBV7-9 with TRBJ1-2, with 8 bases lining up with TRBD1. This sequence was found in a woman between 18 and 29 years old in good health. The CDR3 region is CASSLGRGQGRIYGYTF. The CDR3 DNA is TGTGCCAGCAGCTTAGGCCGAGGACAGGGTCGCATCTATGGCTACACCTTC.